The 15 T cell receptor beta chains in this list originate from one sample, sequenced in a study of CD8+ T cells in alopecia areata. Sequencing relied on a cDNA template that was reverse transcribed from extracted RNA. Clones were read by immunoSEQ multiplex PCR, and TCRdb kept only the in-frame ones, dropping some. Counted here are about 180,000 clones, 40% to 65% occurring once; the ten biggest clones make up about 9.4%. Treatment noted: oral pan-JAK inhibitor, 5-10 mg twice daily. The sequencing here drew on CD8+ T cells sorted from blood, taken at week 52, from a patient treated with tofacitinib. The source is a human donor with alopecia areata.

The gene calls are TRBV29-1 and TRBJ1-5; perhaps TRBD1 as D (5 bases). Germline V gives CDR1 SQVTM, CDR2 ANQGSEA. V lost 5 bases and J 1 base, leaving 6 bases between the germline ends. The CDR3 contains 12 residues. The chain's CDR3 is CSVWDSNQPQHF. The CDR3 bases are TGCAGCGTTTGGGACAGCAATCAGCCCCAGCATTTT. Complete variable domain (other parts from reference TRBV29-1 and TRBJ1-5): SAVISQKPSRDICQRGTSLTIQCQVDSQVTMMFWYRQQPGQSLTLIATANQGSEATYESGFVIDKFPISRPNLTFSTLTVSNMSPEDSSIYLCSVWDSNQPQHFGDGTRLSIL.

The genes are TRBV30 and TRBJ2-1; either TRBD1 or TRBD2 may fit D (5 bases each). Trimming took 5 bases from V and 2 from J, leaving 13 bases between them. The CDR3 is 14 residues long. Germline-derived CDR1 and CDR2 are GTSNPN and SVGIG (reference sequence). In nucleotides, the CDR3 is TGTGCCTGGGTCACGGGGCGGACCTACAATGAGCAGTTCTTC. Protein product: CAWVTGRTYNEQFF.

This clone came up a few times. The rearrangement links TRBV29-1 to TRBJ2-5; D is unclear. V was cut by 6 bases and J by 5 bases, with 10 bases left in between. Germline CDR1 and CDR2: SQVTM and ANQGSEA. The CDR3 sequence is 11 residues long. The CDR3 here is CSVLLGETQYF. In nucleotides, the CDR3 is TGCAGCGTCCTCCTCGGGGAGACCCAGTACTTC.

V and J are TRBV5-4 and TRBJ2-5; 9 nucleotides line up with TRBD1. There are 14 residues in the CDR3. Germline CDR1 reads SGHNT; CDR2 reads YYREEE (reference sequence). The V gene end was trimmed by 2 bases and the J gene end by 5 bases; junction bases not matched to a gene: 4. This CDR3 reads CASSLVGTGETQYF. The CDR3 DNA reads TGTGCCAGCAGCTTAGTCGGGACAGGGGAGACCCAGTACTTC.

The chain carries TRBV29-1 and TRBJ2-1; 10 bases fit TRBD1. The V gene end was trimmed by 5 bases and the J gene end by 4 bases; junction bases not matched to a gene: 5. The germline CDR1 and CDR2 sequences are SQVTM and ANQGSEA. The CDR3 length is 14 residues. The CDR3, as DNA: TGCAGCGTTAGCGACAGGGGGCCGTACAATGAGCAGTTCTTC. As protein: CSVSDRGPYNEQFF.

The chain recombines TRBV29-1 with TRBJ1-1; tentatively, D is TRBD1 (6 bases). CDR1 and CDR2 (germline): SQVTM, ANQGSEA. The CDR3 length is 14 residues. Trimming stripped 2 bases from V and 3 bases from J, with 13 bases between. This CDR3 reads CSVERGGSDTEAFF. For the CDR3, the DNA is TGCAGCGTTGAAAGGGGGGGGTCGGACACTGAAGCTTTCTTT.

The rearrangement uses TRBV7-2 and TRBJ1-4; D remains ambiguous. CDR1 is SGHTA and CDR2 is FQGNSA in the germline V gene. V was cut by 7 bases and J by 7 bases, with 13 bases left in between. This CDR3 contains 13 residues. CDR3 nucleotides: TGTGCCAGCACAGAGGGTGAGGTTGAAAAACTGTTTTTT. It is translated as CASTEGEVEKLFF.

J is TRBJ2-7 and V is TRBV5-6, with D maybe TRBD2 (6 bases). The ends were cut back, 4 bases at V and 5 bases at J, with 10 bases in the middle. Germline CDR1 SGHDT, CDR2 YYEEEE. The length of the CDR3 is 12 residues. CDR3 sequence reads: CASSEGLHEQYF. The CDR3 DNA is TGTGCCAGCAGCGAGGGACTCCACGAGCAGTACTTC.

In this sample, this clone turned up a few times. The chain uses TRBV18 and TRBJ2-1; TRBD1 matches 7 bases. The J segment lost 7 bases and the V segment lost 3 bases, leaving 3 bases of the junction unmatched. The CDR3 length is 13 residues. Germline V CDR1 and CDR2: KGHSH, LQKENI. The DNA of the CDR3 is TGTGCCAGCTCACCGGACAGGTCGAATGAGCAGTTCTTC. This translates into CASSPDRSNEQFF.

V usage is TRBV5-6 and J usage is TRBJ2-7; D is unresolved. The CDR3 has 14 amino acids. CDR1 SGHDT and CDR2 YYEEEE come from the germline V gene. V was cut by 0 bases and J by 5 bases, with 12 bases left in between. CDR3 protein: CASSLVPLDHEQYF. The DNA for the CDR3 is TGTGCCAGCAGCTTGGTTCCTCTAGACCACGAGCAGTACTTC.

V is TRBV9 and J is TRBJ1-2; D is possibly TRBD1 (5 bases). Trimming cost V 4 bases and J 5 bases, with 18 bases left between them. From germline, CDR1 is SGDLS and CDR2 YYNGEE. The CDR3 consists of 15 residues. In DNA form, the CDR3 reads TGTGCCAGCAGCCCGGGGCCCGGGGCCCGGTATGGCTACACCTTC. Translation: CASSPGPGARYGYTF.

The genes are TRBV7-9 and TRBJ2-2; tentatively, D is TRBD2 (6 bases). This CDR3 comprises 14 residues. CDR1 is SEHNR, CDR2 FQNEAQ, per germline (reference sequence). V was clipped by 1 base and J by 6 bases, with 9 bases between them. The CDR3 reads CASSLGGEAGELFF. CDR3 bases: TGTGCCAGCAGCTTAGGCGGGGAAGCCGGGGAGCTGTTTTTT.

This chain links TRBV7-9 with TRBJ2-3, with D unclear. Germline lookup yields CDR1 SEHNR and CDR2 FQNEAQ (reference sequence). With 7 bases removed from V and 7 bases from J, the gap between germline ends came to 18 bases. This CDR3 has 14 amino acids. The CDR3 region is CASTNTRPLNTQYF. The CDR3 bases are TGTGCCAGCACAAATACACGGCCCCTCAATACGCAGTATTTT. Full variable domain (rest looked up from reference TRBV7-9 and TRBJ2-3): DTGVSQNPRHKITKRGQNVTFRCDPISEHNRLYWYRQTLGQGPEFLTYFQNEAQLEKSRLLSDRFSAERPKGSFSTLEIQRTEQGDSAMYLCASTNTRPLNTQYFGPGTRLTVL.

V and J are TRBV9 and TRBJ2-2; D is uncertain. Trimming removed 10 bases from V and 4 bases from J, with 14 bases in between. This CDR3 has 13 amino acids. Germline CDR1 is SGDLS and CDR2 is YYNGEE. CDR3 DNA sequence: TGTGCCTCCCGTGAGCAGTCCACCGGGGAGCTGTTTTTT. Amino acid sequence: CASREQSTGELFF.

This clone was seen once. The chain has TRBV6-5 and TRBJ2-1, with 8 bases aligning to TRBD2. Germline CDR1 reads MNHEY; CDR2 reads SVGAGI. The V gene end was trimmed by 2 bases and the J gene end by 5 bases; junction bases not matched to a gene: 5. The CDR3 is made up of 15 amino acids. This chain's CDR3 is CASSYARGVNNEQFF. The CDR3 coding sequence is TGTGCCAGCAGTTACGCGCGGGGGGTTAACAATGAGCAGTTCTTC.